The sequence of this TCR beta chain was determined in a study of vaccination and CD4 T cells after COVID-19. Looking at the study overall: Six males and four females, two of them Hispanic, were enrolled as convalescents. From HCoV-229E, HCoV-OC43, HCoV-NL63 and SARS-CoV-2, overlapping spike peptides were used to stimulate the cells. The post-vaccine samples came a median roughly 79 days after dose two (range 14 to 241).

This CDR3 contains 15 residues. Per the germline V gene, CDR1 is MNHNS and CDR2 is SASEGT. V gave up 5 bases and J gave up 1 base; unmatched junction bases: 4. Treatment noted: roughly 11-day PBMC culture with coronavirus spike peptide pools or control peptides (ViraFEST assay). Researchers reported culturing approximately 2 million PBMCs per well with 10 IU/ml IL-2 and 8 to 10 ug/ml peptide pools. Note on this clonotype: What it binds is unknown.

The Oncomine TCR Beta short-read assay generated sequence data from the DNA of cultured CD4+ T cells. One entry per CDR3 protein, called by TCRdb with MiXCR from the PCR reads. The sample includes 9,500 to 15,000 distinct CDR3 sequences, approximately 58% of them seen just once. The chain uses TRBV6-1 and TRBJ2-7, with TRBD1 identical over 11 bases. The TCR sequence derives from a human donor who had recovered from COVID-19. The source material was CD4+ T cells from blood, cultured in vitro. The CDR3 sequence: CASSRGTGGSYEQYF. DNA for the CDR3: TGTGCCAGCAGTAGGGGGACAGGGGGTTCCTACGAGCAGTACTTC.